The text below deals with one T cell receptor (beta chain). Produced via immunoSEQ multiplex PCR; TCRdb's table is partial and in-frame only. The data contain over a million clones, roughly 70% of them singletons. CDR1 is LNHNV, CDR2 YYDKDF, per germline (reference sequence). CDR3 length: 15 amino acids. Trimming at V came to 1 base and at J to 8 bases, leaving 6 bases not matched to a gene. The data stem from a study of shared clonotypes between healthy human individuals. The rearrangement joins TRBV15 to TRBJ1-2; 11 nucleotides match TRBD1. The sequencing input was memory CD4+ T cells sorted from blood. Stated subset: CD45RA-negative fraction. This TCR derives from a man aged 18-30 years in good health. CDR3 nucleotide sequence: TGTGCCACCAGCAGAGGTCTGGGACAGGGGGAGGGCTACACCTTC. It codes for CATSRGLGQGEGYTF.